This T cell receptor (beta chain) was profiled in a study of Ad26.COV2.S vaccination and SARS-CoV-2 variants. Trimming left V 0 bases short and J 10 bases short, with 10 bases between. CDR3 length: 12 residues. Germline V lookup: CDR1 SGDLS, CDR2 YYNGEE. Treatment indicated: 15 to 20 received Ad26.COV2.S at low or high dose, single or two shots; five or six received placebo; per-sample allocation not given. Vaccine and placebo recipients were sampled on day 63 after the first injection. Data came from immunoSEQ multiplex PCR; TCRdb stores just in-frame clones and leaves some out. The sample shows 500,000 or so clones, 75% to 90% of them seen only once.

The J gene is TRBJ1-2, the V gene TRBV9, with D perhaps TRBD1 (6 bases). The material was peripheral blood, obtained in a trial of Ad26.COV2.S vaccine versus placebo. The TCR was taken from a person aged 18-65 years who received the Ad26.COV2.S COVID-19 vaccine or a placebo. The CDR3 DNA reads TGTGCCAGCAGCGTAGGGGGGCATTACTACACCTTC. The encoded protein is CASSVGGHYYTF.